Shown below are 20 T cell receptor beta chains from a single sample sequenced in a study of cytomegalovirus exposure and HLA in healthy donors. This PCR relied on a set of 60 Vbeta primers and 13 Jbeta primers. Sequenced by immunoSEQ multiplex PCR; TCRdb stores in-frame clones only, minus some. This table has some 99,000 clones, 76% appearing once. Source material: PBMCs. These receptor sequences come from a woman aged 45-65 years in good health and CMV-seropositive.

The CDR3 coding sequence is TGTGCCAGCAGCTTGGGGGGGCGTGGGGTCAACGAGCAGTACTTC. Protein sequence: CASSLGGRGVNEQYF. The gene calls are TRBV5-4 and TRBJ2-7, with D perhaps TRBD1 (6 bases). Germline values: CDR1 SGHNT, CDR2 YYREEE (reference sequence). V dropped 0 bases and J dropped 5 bases, with 15 bases sitting between them. The CDR3 runs 15 residues.

This clone was picked up one time. CDR3 region: CASSLSETQYF. The CDR3 DNA sequence: TGTGCCAGCAGCTTAAGCGAGACCCAGTACTTC. The chain recombines TRBV7-6 with TRBJ2-5; no clear D. The CDR3 has 11 amino acids. V lost 2 bases, J lost 5 bases, and 3 bases lay in between. Germline V CDR1 and CDR2: SGHVS, FNYEAQ.

This clone came up once. The gene calls are TRBV27 and TRBJ1-2; D might be TRBD1 (5 bases). With 5 bases removed from V and 0 bases from J, the gap between germline ends came to 10 bases. Germline assignment: CDR1 MNHEY and CDR2 SMNVEV (reference sequence). CDR3 length: 14 residues. CDR3 region: CASSPRDSNYGYTF. As DNA, the CDR3 is TGTGCCAGCAGTCCCCGGGACTCTAACTATGGCTACACCTTC.

This clone appeared a single time. This chain joins TRBV9 and TRBJ2-3; 13 nucleotides match TRBD2. The CDR3 runs to 18 residues. CDR1 SGDLS and CDR2 YYNGEE come from the germline V gene. The J segment lost 3 bases and the V segment lost 0 bases, leaving 7 bases of the junction unmatched. CDR3 coding DNA: TGTGCCAGCAGCGTAGCTACTAGCGGGAGGGCCTTTACAGATACGCAGTATTTT. The encoded protein is CASSVATSGRAFTDTQYF. Filled out from reference TRBV9 and TRBJ2-3, the complete variable domain reads DSGVTQTPKHLITATGQRVTLRCSPRSGDLSVYWYQQSLDQGLQFLIQYYNGEERAKGNILERFSAQQFPDLHSELNLSSLELGDSALYFCASSVATSGRAFTDTQYFGPGTRLTVL.

The chain joins TRBV19 to TRBJ1-2; TRBD1 aligns across 7 bases. J was trimmed by 8 bases and V by 6 bases; bases with no gene match: 6. The germline gives CDR1 LNHDA, CDR2 SQIVND (reference sequence). The CDR3 has 12 amino acids. This chain's CDR3 is CASRQGSGGYTF. The CDR3 DNA sequence: TGTGCCAGTAGACAGGGGAGTGGAGGCTACACCTTC.

This chain connects TRBV5-1 to TRBJ1-1; 7 bases are shared with TRBD1. The CDR3 sequence is 14 residues long. The ends lost 4 bases at V and 3 bases at J; junction bases unmatched: 6. Germline V gene lookup returns CDR1 SGHRS and CDR2 YFSETQ. The CDR3: CASSPGQSYTEAFF. The CDR3 nucleotides read TGCGCCAGCAGCCCGGGACAGAGTTACACTGAAGCTTTCTTT.

This clone came up a few times. The J gene is TRBJ2-5, the V gene TRBV12-5; 8 bases are shared with TRBD2. V trimming: 7 bases; J trimming: 2 bases; junction bases outside the gene matches: 12. Germline assignment: CDR1 LGHNT and CDR2 FRNRAP. The CDR3 consists of 16 residues. The CDR3 region is CASAPLGKRGQETQYF. CDR3 bases: TGTGCTAGTGCCCCCCTGGGTAAGCGGGGGCAAGAGACCCAGTACTTC.

This chain links TRBV5-4 with TRBJ1-4; TRBD1 matches 8 bases. From germline, CDR1 is SGHNT and CDR2 YYREEE (reference sequence). Trimming at V came to 0 bases and at J to 0 bases, leaving 10 bases not matched to a gene. There are 19 residues in the CDR3. The CDR3 nucleotides are TGTGCCAGCAGCTTGGGGTCAGGGGGCGCAGGGGCAACTAATGAAAAACTGTTTTTT. Encoded protein: CASSLGSGGAGATNEKLFF.

The chain uses TRBV9 and TRBJ2-3; 12 bases line up with TRBD2. CDR3 size: 15 residues. Per germline, CDR1 SGDLS and CDR2 YYNGEE. Trimming cost V 4 bases and J 5 bases; bases outside gene matches: 5. CDR3: CASSRLAGEVDTQYF. As DNA, the CDR3 is TGTGCCAGCAGCCGACTAGCGGGAGAGGTAGATACGCAGTATTTT. Supplemented by reference TRBV9 and TRBJ2-3, the full variable domain reads DSGVTQTPKHLITATGQRVTLRCSPRSGDLSVYWYQQSLDQGLQFLIQYYNGEERAKGNILERFSAQQFPDLHSELNLSSLELGDSALYFCASSRLAGEVDTQYFGPGTRLTVL.

The V gene is TRBV5-1, the J gene TRBJ2-7, with a possible D match to TRBD1 (6 bases). V dropped 4 bases and J dropped 2 bases, with 16 bases sitting between them. CDR1 and CDR2 (germline): SGHRS, YFSETQ. CDR3 length: 15 amino acids. CDR3 sequence reads: CASSPRTVSPYEQYF. The CDR3 DNA sequence: TGCGCCAGCAGCCCGCGGACAGTCTCCCCCTACGAGCAGTACTTC.

The J gene is TRBJ1-1, the V gene TRBV7-6, with 9 bases fitting TRBD1. The CDR3 contains 16 residues. Unmatched junction bases numbered 8, after V lost 3 bases and J lost 3 bases. The V gene's germline CDR1 is SGHVS and CDR2 FNYEAQ. The CDR3 sequence: CASSFGQGWKDTEAFF. For the CDR3, the DNA is TGTGCCAGCAGCTTTGGACAGGGGTGGAAGGACACTGAAGCTTTCTTT.

The V call is TRBV20-1, the J call TRBJ2-1; unclear D gene. Germline lookup yields CDR1 DFQATT and CDR2 SNEGSKA (reference sequence). V was trimmed by 3 bases and J by 7 bases, leaving 7 bases between them. The CDR3 totals 11 residues. CDR3 sequence: CSARPLNEQFF. As DNA, the CDR3 is TGCAGTGCTAGGCCACTGAATGAGCAGTTCTTC.

This clone was observed a handful of times. The chain joins TRBV15 to TRBJ2-3; D is uncertain. The germline V and J ends were trimmed by 5 bases and 3 bases, with 9 bases remaining between them. The germline V gene has CDR1 LNHNV and CDR2 YYDKDF (reference sequence). This CDR3 has 13 residues. The CDR3 here is CATSRVGTDTQYF. The CDR3 coding sequence is TGTGCCACCAGCCGGGTCGGGACAGATACGCAGTATTTT.

The chain recombines TRBV6-5 with TRBJ2-5, with D possibly matching TRBD1 (8 bases). The V and J ends lost 6 bases and 4 bases respectively, with 18 bases between them. Germline V gene sequence: CDR1 MNHEY, CDR2 SVGAGI. The CDR3 consists of 15 residues. CDR3 sequence reads: CASSRETGEGETQYF. CDR3 nucleotides: TGTGCCAGCAGCAGGGAGACAGGGGAGGGAGAGACCCAGTACTTC.

The rearrangement links TRBV9 to TRBJ1-1; no definite D call. The CDR3 length is 12 residues. V lost 4 bases, J lost 8 bases, and 12 bases lay in between. Looked up from germline, CDR1 is SGDLS and CDR2 is YYNGEE. In nucleotides, the CDR3 is TGTGCCAGCAGCCCGTCCAGGAGGGAAGCTTTCTTT. This codes for CASSPSRREAFF.

Only a few counts were recorded for this clone. The rearrangement joins TRBV9 to TRBJ2-1; 8 bases fit TRBD2. The CDR3 sequence is 16 residues long. Unmatched junction bases numbered 10, after V lost 3 bases and J lost 5 bases. Germline V gene sequence: CDR1 SGDLS, CDR2 YYNGEE. The CDR3 nucleotides read TGTGCCAGCAGCGAGCGCGGGACTAGAGGTGACAATGAGCAGTTCTTC. Translating it yields CASSERGTRGDNEQFF.

The genes are TRBV6-5 and TRBJ1-5; D not resolved. CDR1 and CDR2 from the germline V gene are MNHEY and SVGAGI. The CDR3 sequence is 14 residues long. Between the trimmed V and J ends, which lost 8 bases and 4 bases, there was a span of 15 bases. CDR3 loop: CASGPGGPNQPQHF. The CDR3 DNA follows: TGTGCCAGCGGCCCCGGTGGGCCAAATCAGCCCCAGCATTTT.

The chain has TRBV5-1 and TRBJ2-2; D perhaps matches TRBD1 (6 bases). V was pared by 0 bases and J by 7 bases, with 13 bases between. Germline V lookup: CDR1 SGHRS, CDR2 YFSETQ. This CDR3 comprises 15 residues. CDR3: CASSLGVQGNGELFF. CDR3 nucleotide sequence: TGCGCCAGCAGCTTGGGGGTACAGGGTAACGGGGAGCTGTTTTTT.

The rearrangement joins TRBV10-3 to TRBJ2-5; 11 bases agree with TRBD2. CDR1 and CDR2 from the germline V gene are ENHRY and SYGVKD. CDR3 length equals 14 residues. V lost 5 bases, J lost 2 bases, and 1 base stayed unmatched. CDR3 DNA sequence: TGTGCCATCAGTAGACTAGCGGGGCAAGAGACCCAGTACTTC. Its protein product is CAISRLAGQETQYF.

This chain uses TRBV18 with TRBJ2-7; maybe TRBD1 (7 bases). Trimming left V 3 bases short and J 3 bases short, with 12 bases between. This CDR3 is 14 amino acids long. Germline CDR1 reads KGHSH; CDR2 reads LQKENI. The DNA for the CDR3 is TGTGCCAGCTCACCGGGGGGACAGCTCTACGAGCAGTACTTC. This translates into CASSPGGQLYEQYF.